Sequencing of this TCR beta chain was carried out in a study of cytomegalovirus exposure and HLA in healthy donors. Overall study results and limits: Follow-up analysis seemed to connect common viral pathogens with several of the most significant clusters identified. A missense variant in DCLRE1C was later tied to TCR beta V- and J-gene trimming. Segments of the TCR beta V type were, in most cases, productive about 87% or about 30% of the time in an earlier analysis.

CDR1 is SQVTM, CDR2 ANQGSEA, per germline. The CDR3 is 13 amino acids. V was clipped by 4 bases and J by 7 bases; unmatched bases: 6. PCR used 60 Vbeta primers and 13 Jbeta primers. Using immunoSEQ multiplex PCR, the repertoire was profiled, and TCRdb retains in-frame clones only, with some absent. The sample carries 130,000 or so clones, about four fifths recorded once. In the case of this clone: As yet, its antigen is unknown.

The sample consisted of PBMCs. The TCR sequence derives from a male donor in good health and CMV-seronegative. V gene TRBV29-1 combines with J gene TRBJ2-1, with TRBD2 matching 8 bases. CDR3 sequence: CSVVGSGGNEQFF. The CDR3 nucleotides read TGCAGCGTTGTAGGGTCGGGGGGGAATGAGCAGTTCTTC.